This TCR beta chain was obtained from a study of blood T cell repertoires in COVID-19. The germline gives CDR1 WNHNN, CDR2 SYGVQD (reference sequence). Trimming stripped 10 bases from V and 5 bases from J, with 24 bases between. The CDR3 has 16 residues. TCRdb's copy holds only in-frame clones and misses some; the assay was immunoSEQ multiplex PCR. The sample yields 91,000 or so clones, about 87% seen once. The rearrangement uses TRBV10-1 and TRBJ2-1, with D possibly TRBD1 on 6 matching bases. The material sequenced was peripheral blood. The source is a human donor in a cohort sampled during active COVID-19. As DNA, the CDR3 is TGCGCCACCGACCTTCCCGGGGCCCGACAGGACAATGAGCAGTTCTTC. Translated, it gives CATDLPGARQDNEQFF.